This TCR beta chain was found in a study of blood T cell repertoires in COVID-19. Study-level background: The United States, Italy and Spain were the sources of the acute and convalescent COVID-19 samples. T cells, B-cell-depleted T cells, or PBMCs provided the cDNA or gDNA that served as material.

The authors' processing: Reference gene primer amplification gave nucleated cell count estimates. Clones were sequenced by immunoSEQ multiplex PCR, and TCRdb holds only the in-frame ones, with some missing. The D gene and trimming were derived from the DNA, and the V and J assignments and clone size from that table. This sample carries 50,000 to 65,000 clones, 80% to 90% of them seen once, and the ten largest clones take about 4.4%. V gave up 5 bases and J gave up 4 bases; unmatched junction bases: 4. CDR1 and CDR2 from the germline V gene are KGHSH and LQKENI. The CDR3 length is 13 residues. This chain links TRBV18 with TRBJ1-1; TRBD1 matches 7 bases. Sequencing was performed on peripheral blood. This receptor was obtained from a man aged 55 to 70 with acute or convalescent COVID-19. CDR3 amino acids: CASSGTGATEAFF. The CDR3 coding sequence is TGTGCCAGCTCAGGCACAGGGGCCACTGAAGCTTTCTTT.